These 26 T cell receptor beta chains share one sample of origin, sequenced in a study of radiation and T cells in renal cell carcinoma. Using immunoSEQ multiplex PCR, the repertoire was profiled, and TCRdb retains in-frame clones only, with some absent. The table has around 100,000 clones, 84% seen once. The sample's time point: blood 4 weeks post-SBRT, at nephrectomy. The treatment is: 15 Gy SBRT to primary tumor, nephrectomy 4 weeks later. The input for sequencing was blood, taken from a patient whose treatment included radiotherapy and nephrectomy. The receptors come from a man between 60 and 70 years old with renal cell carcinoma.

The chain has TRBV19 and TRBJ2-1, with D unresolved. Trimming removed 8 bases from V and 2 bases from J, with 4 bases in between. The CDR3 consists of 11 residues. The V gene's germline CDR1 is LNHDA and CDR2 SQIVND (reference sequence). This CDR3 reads CASVAYNEQFF. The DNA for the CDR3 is TGTGCCAGTGTGGCCTACAATGAGCAGTTCTTC.

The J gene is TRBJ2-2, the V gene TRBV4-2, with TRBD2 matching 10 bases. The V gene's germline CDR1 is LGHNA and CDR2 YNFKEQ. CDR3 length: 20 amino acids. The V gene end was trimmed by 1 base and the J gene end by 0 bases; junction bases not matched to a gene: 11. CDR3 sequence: CASSQVRFPSGRANTGELFF. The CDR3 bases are TGTGCCAGCAGCCAAGTACGATTCCCTAGCGGGAGAGCGAACACCGGGGAGCTGTTTTTT.

The CDR3 is CASSTSTGTYEQYF. Here the CDR3 DNA reads TGTGCCAGCAGCACTTCGACAGGGACCTACGAGCAGTACTTC. V is TRBV11-2 and J is TRBJ2-7, with 7 bases identical to TRBD1. This CDR3 is built from 14 residues. With 5 bases clipped from V and 2 bases from J, the junction kept 6 bases outside the gene matches. Germline CDR1 reads SGHAT; CDR2 reads FQNNGV.

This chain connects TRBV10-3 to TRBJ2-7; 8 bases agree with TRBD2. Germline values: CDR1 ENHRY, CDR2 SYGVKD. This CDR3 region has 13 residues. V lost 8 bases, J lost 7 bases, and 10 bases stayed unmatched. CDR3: CAIEREGRGEQYF. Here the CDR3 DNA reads TGTGCCATCGAACGGGAGGGCCGGGGGGAGCAGTACTTC.

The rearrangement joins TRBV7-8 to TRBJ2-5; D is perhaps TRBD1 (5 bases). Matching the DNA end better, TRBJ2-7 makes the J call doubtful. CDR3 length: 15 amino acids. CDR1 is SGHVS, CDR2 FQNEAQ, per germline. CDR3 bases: TGTGCCAGCAGCTTAGGGGGCAGGATCTCCTACGAGCAGTACTTC. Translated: CASSLGGRISYEQYF.

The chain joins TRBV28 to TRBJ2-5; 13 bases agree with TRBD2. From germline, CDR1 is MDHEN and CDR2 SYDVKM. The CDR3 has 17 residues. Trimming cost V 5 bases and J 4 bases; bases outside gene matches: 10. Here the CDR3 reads CASSVGTSGIRVETQYF. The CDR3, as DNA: TGTGCCAGCAGTGTCGGGACTAGCGGGATTAGGGTAGAGACCCAGTACTTC.

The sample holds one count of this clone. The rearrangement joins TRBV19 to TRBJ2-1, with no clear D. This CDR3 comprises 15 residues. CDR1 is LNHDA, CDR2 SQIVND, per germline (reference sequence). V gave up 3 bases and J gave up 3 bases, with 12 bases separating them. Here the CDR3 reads CASSIGGTIYNEQFF. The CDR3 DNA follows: TGTGCCAGTAGTATCGGCGGAACCATCTACAATGAGCAGTTCTTC.

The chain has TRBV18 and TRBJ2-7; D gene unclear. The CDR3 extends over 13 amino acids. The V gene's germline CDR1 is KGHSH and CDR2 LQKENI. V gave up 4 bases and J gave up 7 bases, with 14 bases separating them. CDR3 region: CASSLIPQFEQYF. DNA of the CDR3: TGTGCCAGCTCACTCATCCCACAGTTTGAGCAGTACTTC.

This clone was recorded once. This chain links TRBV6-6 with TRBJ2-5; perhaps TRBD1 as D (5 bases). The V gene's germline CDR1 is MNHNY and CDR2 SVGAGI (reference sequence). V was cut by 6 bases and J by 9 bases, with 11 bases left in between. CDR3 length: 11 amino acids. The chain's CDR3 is CASREKGPQYF. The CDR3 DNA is TGTGCCAGCAGAGAGAAGGGGCCCCAGTACTTC.

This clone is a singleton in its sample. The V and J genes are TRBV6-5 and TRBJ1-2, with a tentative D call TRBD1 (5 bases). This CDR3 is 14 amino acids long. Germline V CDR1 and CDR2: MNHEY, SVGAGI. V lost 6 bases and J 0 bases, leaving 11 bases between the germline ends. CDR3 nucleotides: TGTGCCAGCAGACCCCAGGGAGCTAACTATGGCTACACCTTC. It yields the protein CASRPQGANYGYTF.

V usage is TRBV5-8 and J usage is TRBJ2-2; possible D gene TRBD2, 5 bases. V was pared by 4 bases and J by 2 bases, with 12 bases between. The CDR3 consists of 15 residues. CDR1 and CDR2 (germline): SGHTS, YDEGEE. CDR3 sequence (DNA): TGTGCCAGCAGCCCGGGGTATTCTAACACCGGGGAGCTGTTTTTT. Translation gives CASSPGYSNTGELFF.

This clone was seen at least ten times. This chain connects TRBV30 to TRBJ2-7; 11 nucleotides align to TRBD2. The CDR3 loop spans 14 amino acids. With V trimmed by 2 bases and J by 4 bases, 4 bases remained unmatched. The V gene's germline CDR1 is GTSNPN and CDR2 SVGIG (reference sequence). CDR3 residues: CAWSTSGRSYEQYF. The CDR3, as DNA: TGTGCCTGGAGTACTAGCGGGAGATCGTACGAGCAGTACTTC.

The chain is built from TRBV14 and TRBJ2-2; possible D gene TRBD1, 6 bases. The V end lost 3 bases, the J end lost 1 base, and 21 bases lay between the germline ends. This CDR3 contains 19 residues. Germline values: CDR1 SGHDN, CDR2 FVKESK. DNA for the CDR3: TGTGCCAGCAGCCACTTAAAATCTCCCATGACAGGGAACACCGGGGAGCTGTTTTTT. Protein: CASSHLKSPMTGNTGELFF.

The CDR3 DNA reads as TGTGCCAGCAGCTTAGAGGGGGGACAGGGCGAGACCCAGTACTTC. Amino acids: CASSLEGGQGETQYF. The V gene is TRBV7-9, the J gene TRBJ2-5, with TRBD1 matching 9 bases. The CDR3 is 15 residues long. From germline, CDR1 is SEHNR and CDR2 FQNEAQ (reference sequence). The V segment lost 1 base and the J segment 5 bases; nucleotides outside the gene matches: 5.

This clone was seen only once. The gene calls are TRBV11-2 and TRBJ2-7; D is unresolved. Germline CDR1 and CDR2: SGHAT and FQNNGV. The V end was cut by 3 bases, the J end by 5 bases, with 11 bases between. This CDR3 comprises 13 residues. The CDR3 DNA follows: TGTGCCAGCAGCTTGCCCGGGTCCCACGAGCAGTACTTC. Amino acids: CASSLPGSHEQYF.

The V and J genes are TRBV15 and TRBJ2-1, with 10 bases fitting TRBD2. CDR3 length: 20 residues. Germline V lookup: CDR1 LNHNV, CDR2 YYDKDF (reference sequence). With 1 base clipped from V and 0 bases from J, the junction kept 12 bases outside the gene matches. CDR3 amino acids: CATSRVFLAGELSSYNEQFF. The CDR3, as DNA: TGTGCCACCAGCAGAGTATTCCTAGCGGGAGAACTGAGCTCCTACAATGAGCAGTTCTTC. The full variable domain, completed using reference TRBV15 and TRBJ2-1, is DAMVIQNPRYQVTQFGKPVTLSCSQTLNHNVMYWYQQKSSQAPKLLFHYYDKDFNNEADTPDNFQSRRPNTSFCFLDIRSPGLGDTAMYLCATSRVFLAGELSSYNEQFFGPGTRLTVL.

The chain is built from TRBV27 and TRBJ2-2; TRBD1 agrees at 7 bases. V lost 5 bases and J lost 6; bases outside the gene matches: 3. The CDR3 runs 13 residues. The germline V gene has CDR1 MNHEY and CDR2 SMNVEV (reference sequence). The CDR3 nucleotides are TGTGCCAGCAGTGACAGGGCATCCGGGGAGCTGTTTTTT. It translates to CASSDRASGELFF.

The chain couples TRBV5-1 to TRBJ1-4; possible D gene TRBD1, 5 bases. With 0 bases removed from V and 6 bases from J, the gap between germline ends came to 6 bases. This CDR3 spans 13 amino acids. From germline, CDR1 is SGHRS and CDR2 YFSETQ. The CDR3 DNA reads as TGCGCCAGCAGCTTGGGACAGCATGAAAAACTGTTTTTT. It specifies CASSLGQHEKLFF.

The CDR3 region is CASSFATSGREKTYEQYF. Here the CDR3 DNA reads TGTGCCAGCAGCTTTGCGACTAGCGGGAGGGAGAAAACCTACGAGCAGTACTTC. The chain employs TRBV7-2 and TRBJ2-7; 14 bases map to TRBD2. There are 18 residues in the CDR3. Trimming cost V 3 bases and J 2 bases; bases outside gene matches: 9. Germline CDR1 is SGHTA and CDR2 is FQGNSA. Supplemented by reference TRBV7-2 and TRBJ2-7, the full variable domain reads GAGVSQSPSNKVTEKGKDVELRCDPISGHTALYWYRQSLGQGLEFLIYFQGNSAPDKSGLPSDRFSAERTGGSVSTLTIQRTQQEDSAVYLCASSFATSGREKTYEQYFGPGTRLTVT.

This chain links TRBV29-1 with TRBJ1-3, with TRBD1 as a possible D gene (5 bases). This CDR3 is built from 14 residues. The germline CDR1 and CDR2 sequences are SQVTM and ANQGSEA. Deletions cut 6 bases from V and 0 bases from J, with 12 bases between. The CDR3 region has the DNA TGCAGCGTGGATGACAGTTACTCTGGAAACACCATATATTTT. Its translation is CSVDDSYSGNTIYF.

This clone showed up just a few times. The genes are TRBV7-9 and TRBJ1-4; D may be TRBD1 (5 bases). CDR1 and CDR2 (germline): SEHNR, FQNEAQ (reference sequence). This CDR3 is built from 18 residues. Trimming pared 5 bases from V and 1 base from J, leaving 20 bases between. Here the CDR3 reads CASSARDVRQLTNEKLFF. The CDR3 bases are TGTGCCAGCAGCGCCCGGGACGTCCGGCAGCTAACTAATGAAAAACTGTTTTTT.

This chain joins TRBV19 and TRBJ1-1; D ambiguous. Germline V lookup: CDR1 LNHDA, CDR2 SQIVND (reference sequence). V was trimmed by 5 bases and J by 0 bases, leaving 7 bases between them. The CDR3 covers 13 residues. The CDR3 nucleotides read TGTGCCAGTAGTGCGCAGATGAACACTGAAGCTTTCTTT. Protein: CASSAQMNTEAFF.

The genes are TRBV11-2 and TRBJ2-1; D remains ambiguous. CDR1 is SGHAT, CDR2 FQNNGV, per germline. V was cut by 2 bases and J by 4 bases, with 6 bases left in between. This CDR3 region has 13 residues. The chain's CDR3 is CASSLQPYNEQFF. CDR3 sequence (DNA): TGTGCCAGCAGCTTACAGCCTTACAATGAGCAGTTCTTC.

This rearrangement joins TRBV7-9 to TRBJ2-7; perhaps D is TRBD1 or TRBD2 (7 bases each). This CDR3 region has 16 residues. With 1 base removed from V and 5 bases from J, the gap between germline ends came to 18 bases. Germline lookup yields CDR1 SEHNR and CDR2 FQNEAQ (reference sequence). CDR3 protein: CASSLGPTGDYNEQYF. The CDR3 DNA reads TGTGCCAGCAGCTTAGGTCCAACAGGGGACTACAACGAGCAGTACTTC. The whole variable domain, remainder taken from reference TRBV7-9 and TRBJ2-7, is DTGVSQNPRHKITKRGQNVTFRCDPISEHNRLYWYRQTLGQGPEFLTYFQNEAQLEKSRLLSDRFSAERPKGSFSTLEIQRTEQGDSAMYLCASSLGPTGDYNEQYFGPGTRLTVT.

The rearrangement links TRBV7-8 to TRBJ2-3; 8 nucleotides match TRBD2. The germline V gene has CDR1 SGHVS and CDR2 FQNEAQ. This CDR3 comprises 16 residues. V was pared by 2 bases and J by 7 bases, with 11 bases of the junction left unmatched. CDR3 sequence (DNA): TGTGCCAGCAGCTTATTTGCGGGGGGTGAACTTCATACGCAGTATTTT. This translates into CASSLFAGGELHTQYF.

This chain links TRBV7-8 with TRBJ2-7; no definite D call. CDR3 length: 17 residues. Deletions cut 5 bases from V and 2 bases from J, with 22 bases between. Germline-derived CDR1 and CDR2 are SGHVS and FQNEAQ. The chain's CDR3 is CASSHSPQRPETYEQYF. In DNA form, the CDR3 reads TGTGCCAGCAGCCATAGTCCCCAGCGACCGGAGACCTACGAGCAGTACTTC.